Following are 8 T cell receptor beta chains from one sample sequenced in a study of cytomegalovirus exposure and HLA in healthy donors. The PCR had 60 Vbeta and 13 Jbeta primers. The protocol was immunoSEQ multiplex PCR, while the TCRdb copy is restricted to in-frame clones and leaves out a portion. In the table there are 110,000 or so clones, 81% of which are singletons. The sample taken for sequencing was PBMCs. The receptors stem from a young woman in good health and CMV-seronegative.

This clone was counted once. The V and J genes are TRBV6-5 and TRBJ1-1; a possible D gene is TRBD1 (6 bases). Germline CDR1 and CDR2: MNHEY and SVGAGI. Deletions cut 6 bases from V and 11 bases from J, with 13 bases between. This CDR3 has 11 amino acids. CDR3 sequence reads: CASSKQGEAFF. CDR3 nucleotide sequence: TGTGCCAGCAGCAAACAGGGCGAGGCTTTCTTT.

The chain links TRBV6-4 to TRBJ2-1, with D possibly being TRBD2 (5 bases). V lost 0 bases, J lost 1 base, and 10 bases lay in between. Germline loops: CDR1 MRHNA, CDR2 SNTAGT. CDR3 length: 16 amino acids. The CDR3 sequence: CASSDSERGSYNEQFF. The DNA of the CDR3 is TGTGCCAGCAGTGACTCTGAGAGAGGGTCCTACAATGAGCAGTTCTTC.

The rearrangement uses TRBV7-8 and TRBJ1-4; maybe TRBD1 (5 bases). There are 14 residues in the CDR3. V was pared by 3 bases and J by 8 bases, with 13 bases between. Germline CDR1 and CDR2: SGHVS and FQNEAQ. The CDR3 is CASSLLGEGEKLFF. The CDR3 bases are TGTGCCAGCAGCTTGCTAGGGGAGGGAGAAAAACTGTTTTTT.

CDR3 bases: TGTGCCAGTAGTATAGATCACAGGGGGGGATCCTACGAGCAGTACTTC. Its protein product is CASSIDHRGGSYEQYF. This chain uses TRBV19 with TRBJ2-7; tentative D call: TRBD1 (8 bases). V lost 0 bases, J lost 1 base, and 13 bases lay in between. This CDR3 spans 16 amino acids. Per germline, CDR1 LNHDA and CDR2 SQIVND (reference sequence).

The chain joins TRBV7-2 to TRBJ2-7, with 8 bases aligning to TRBD2. Germline V gene data show CDR1 as SGHTA and CDR2 as FQGNSA. This CDR3 contains 15 residues. The V and J ends lost 5 bases and 2 bases, in that order; junction bases with no gene match: 8. This CDR3 is CASSDPAGGTYEQYF. CDR3 DNA: TGTGCCAGCAGCGACCCCGCGGGAGGCACCTACGAGCAGTACTTC. Drawing the rest from reference TRBV7-2 and TRBJ2-7, the complete variable domain is GAGVSQSPSNKVTEKGKDVELRCDPISGHTALYWYRQSLGQGLEFLIYFQGNSAPDKSGLPSDRFSAERTGGSVSTLTIQRTQQEDSAVYLCASSDPAGGTYEQYFGPGTRLTVT.

The chain uses TRBV7-3 and TRBJ2-3; perhaps TRBD2 as D (6 bases). CDR3 length equals 15 residues. V lost 2 bases and J 1 base, leaving 10 bases between the germline ends. Per germline, CDR1 SGHTA and CDR2 FQGTGA. The CDR3 DNA is TGTGCCAGCAGCTTATCCCCTAGCGGCACAGATACGCAGTATTTT. It is translated as CASSLSPSGTDTQYF. Using reference TRBV7-3 and TRBJ2-3 for the parts outside the CDR3, the full variable domain is GAGVSQTPSNKVTEKGKYVELRCDPISGHTALYWYRQSLGQGPEFLIYFQGTGAADDSGLPNDRFFAVRPEGSVSTLKIQRTERGDSAVYLCASSLSPSGTDTQYFGPGTRLTVL.

The chain employs TRBV19 and TRBJ1-2, with 10 nucleotides matching TRBD1. CDR1 is LNHDA and CDR2 is SQIVND in the germline V gene (reference sequence). The ends lost 6 bases at V and 6 bases at J; junction bases unmatched: 4. This CDR3 comprises 13 residues. The CDR3 DNA follows: TGTGCCAGTAGATACGGGACAGGGGATGGCTACACCTTC. Amino acids: CASRYGTGDGYTF. The full variable domain, in which reference TRBV19 and TRBJ1-2 provide the parts outside the CDR3, is DGGITQSPKYLFRKEGQNVTLSCEQNLNHDAMYWYRQDPGQGLRLIYYSQIVNDFQKGDIAEGYSVSREKKESFPLTVTSAQKNPTAFYLCASRYGTGDGYTFGSGTRLTVV.

Only one count was recorded for this clone. The genes are TRBV7-9 and TRBJ2-1; D gene uncertain. CDR3 length: 11 residues. Germline CDR1 is SEHNR and CDR2 is FQNEAQ (reference sequence). V lost 5 bases and J lost 5, with 4 bases in between. DNA of the CDR3: TGTGCCAGCAGCCTAAACAATGAGCAGTTCTTC. It codes for CASSLNNEQFF.